The clone carrying this T cell receptor beta chain was detected a few times. What it recognizes is unknown. The data were taken from a study of vaccination and CD4 T cells after COVID-19. V lost 2 bases and J lost 3; bases outside the gene matches: 7. CDR1 and CDR2 (germline): KGHDR, SFDVKD. The CDR3 totals 17 residues. Treatment described: approximately 9-day PBMC culture with coronavirus spike peptide pools or control peptides (ViraFEST assay). Cultured CD4+ T-cell DNA underwent Oncomine TCR Beta short-read sequencing. MiXCR, applied by TCRdb to the PCR reads, yields one record per CDR3 protein. In the table there are some 14,000 distinct CDR3 sequences, around 43% of which are singletons.

Sequenced sample: CD4+ T cells from blood, cultured in vitro. The J gene is TRBJ2-3, the V gene TRBV24-1, with 10 bases fitting TRBD2. The source is a human donor who had recovered from COVID-19. In nucleotides, the CDR3 is TGTGCCACCAGTGATTCGGGTGGACTAGCGGCAACAGATACGCAGTATTTT. This codes for CATSDSGGLAATDTQYF.